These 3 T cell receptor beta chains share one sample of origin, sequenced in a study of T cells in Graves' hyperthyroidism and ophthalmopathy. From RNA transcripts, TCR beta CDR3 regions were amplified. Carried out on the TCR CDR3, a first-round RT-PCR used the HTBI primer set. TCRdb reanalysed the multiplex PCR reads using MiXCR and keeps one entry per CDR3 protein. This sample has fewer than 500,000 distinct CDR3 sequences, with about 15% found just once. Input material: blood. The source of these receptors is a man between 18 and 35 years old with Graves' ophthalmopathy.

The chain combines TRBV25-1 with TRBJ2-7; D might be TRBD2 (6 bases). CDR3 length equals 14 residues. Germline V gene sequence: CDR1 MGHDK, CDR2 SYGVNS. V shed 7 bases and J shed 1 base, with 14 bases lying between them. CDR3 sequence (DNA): TGTGCCAGCATGCCCCCCGGGAGTTCCTACGAGCAGTACTTC. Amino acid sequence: CASMPPGSSYEQYF.

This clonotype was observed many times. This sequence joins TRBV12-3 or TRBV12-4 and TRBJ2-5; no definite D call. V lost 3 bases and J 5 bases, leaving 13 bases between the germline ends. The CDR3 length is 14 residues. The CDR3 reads CASSFGSREETQYF. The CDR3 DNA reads TGTGCCAGCAGTTTTGGATCTAGAGAGGAGACCCAGTACTTC.

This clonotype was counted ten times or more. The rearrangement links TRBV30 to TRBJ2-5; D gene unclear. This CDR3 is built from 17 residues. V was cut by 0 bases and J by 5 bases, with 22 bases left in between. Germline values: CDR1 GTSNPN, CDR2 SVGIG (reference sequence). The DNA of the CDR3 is TGTGCCTGGAGTGTCTGGTCGGTAGGCCTGGCAATGGAGACCCAGTACTTC. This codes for CAWSVWSVGLAMETQYF.